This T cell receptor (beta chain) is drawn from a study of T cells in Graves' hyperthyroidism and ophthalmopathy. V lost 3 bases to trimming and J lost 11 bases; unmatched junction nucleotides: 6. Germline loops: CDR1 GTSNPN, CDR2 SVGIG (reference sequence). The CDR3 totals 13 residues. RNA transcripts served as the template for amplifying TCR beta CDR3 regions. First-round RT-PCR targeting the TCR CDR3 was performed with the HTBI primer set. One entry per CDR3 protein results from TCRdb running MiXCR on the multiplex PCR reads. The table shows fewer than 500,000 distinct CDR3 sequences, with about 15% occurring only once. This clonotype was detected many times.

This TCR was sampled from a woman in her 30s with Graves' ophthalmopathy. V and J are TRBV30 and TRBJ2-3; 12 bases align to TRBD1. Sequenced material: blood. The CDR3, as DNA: TGTGCCTGGAGGGGACAGGGGGCTCGGGGGCAGTATTTT. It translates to CAWRGQGARGQYF.